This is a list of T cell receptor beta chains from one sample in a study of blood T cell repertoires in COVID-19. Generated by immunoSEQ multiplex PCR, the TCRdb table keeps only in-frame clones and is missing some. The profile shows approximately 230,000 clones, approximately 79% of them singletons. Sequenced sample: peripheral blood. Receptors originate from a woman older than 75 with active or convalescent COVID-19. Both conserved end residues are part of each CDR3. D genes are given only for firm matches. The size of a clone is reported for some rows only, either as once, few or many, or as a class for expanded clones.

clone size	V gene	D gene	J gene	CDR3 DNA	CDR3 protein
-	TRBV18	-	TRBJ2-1	TGTGCCAGCTCCTCCCGGAGGACGGGAGAGCAGTTCTTC	CASSSRRTGEQFF
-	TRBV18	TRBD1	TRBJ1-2	TGTGCCAGCTCACCACCGTCGACAGGGAACTATGGCTACACCTTC	CASSPPSTGNYGYTF
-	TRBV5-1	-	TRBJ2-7	TGCGCCAGCAGCTTGTCGGGTAATGAGCAGTACTTC	CASSLSGNEQYF
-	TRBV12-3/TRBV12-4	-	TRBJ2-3	TGTGCCAGCAGTCCTCTCCCTGCAGATACGCAGTATTTT	CASSPLPADTQYF
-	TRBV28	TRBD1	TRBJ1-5	TGTGCCAGCAGACAGCGCTTAACAGGGGGAAAGGGCTATCAGCCCCAGCATTTT	CASRQRLTGGKGYQPQHF
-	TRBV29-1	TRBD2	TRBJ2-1	TGCAGCGCACGGACTAGCGGGAGACTAAGCTCCTACAATGAGCAGTTCTTC	CSARTSGRLSSYNEQFF
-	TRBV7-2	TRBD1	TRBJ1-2	TGTGCCAGCAGCTTCCATGGACAGGGGGCGCCTAATGGCTACACCTTC	CASSFHGQGAPNGYTF
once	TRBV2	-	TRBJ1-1	TGTGCCAGCAGTGGCGACAGTCTTCTACCCTTGAACACTGAAGCTTTCTTT	CASSGDSLLPLNTEAFF
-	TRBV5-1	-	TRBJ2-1	TGCGCCAGCAGCTTGACAGGGCTAACCTACAATGAGCAGTTCTTC	CASSLTGLTYNEQFF
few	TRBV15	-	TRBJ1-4	TGTGCCACCAGCAGAGGAGAGAGACTCCCCGCGAGGGAAAAACTGTTTTTT	CATSRGERLPAREKLFF
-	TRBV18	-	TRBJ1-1	TGTGCCAGCTCACCACAGGGGTTGAACACTGAAGCTTTCTTT	CASSPQGLNTEAFF
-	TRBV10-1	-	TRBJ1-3	TGCGCCAGCACCCCGTCGGTAGACTCTGGAAACACCATATATTTT	CASTPSVDSGNTIYF
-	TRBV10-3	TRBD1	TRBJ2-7	TGTGCCATCAGGGGGGACAGGGGAACCTACGAGCAGTACTTC	CAIRGDRGTYEQYF
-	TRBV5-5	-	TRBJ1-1	TGTGCCAGCAGCGTGCCGGGACAAATGAACACTGAAGCTTTCTTT	CASSVPGQMNTEAFF
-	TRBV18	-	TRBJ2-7	TGTGCCAGCTCACCGCTGACTAGAGGAGAGCAGTACTTC	CASSPLTRGEQYF
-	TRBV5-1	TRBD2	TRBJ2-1	TGCGCCAGCAGCTTAAGCGGGATGTACAGCAATGAGCAGTTCTTC	CASSLSGMYSNEQFF
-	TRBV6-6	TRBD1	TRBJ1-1	TGTGCCAGCAGTTACTCGCCGGGACAGCAGGGCTATCAAGCTTTCTTT	CASSYSPGQQGYQAFF
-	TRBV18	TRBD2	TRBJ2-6	TGTGCCAGCTCACCGTCTCAGCGGGGGGGCTCCTCTGGGGCCAACGTCCTGACTTTC	CASSPSQRGGSSGANVLTF
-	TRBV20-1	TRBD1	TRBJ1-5	TGCAGTGCTAGTAAAGGGGGCAACAATCAGCCCCAGCATTTT	CSASKGGNNQPQHF
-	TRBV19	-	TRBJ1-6	TGTGCCAGTAGTATGGGGGGTTCCCGGAATTCACCCCTCCACTTT	CASSMGGSRNSPLHF
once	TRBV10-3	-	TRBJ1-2	TGTGCCATCAGTGAGAGGCAGGGCCTAGGCTACACCTTC	CAISERQGLGYTF
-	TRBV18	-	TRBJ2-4	TGTGCCAGCTCACCGGGTCCAGGTGTAGCCAAAAACATTCAGTACTTC	CASSPGPGVAKNIQYF